Listed below are T cell receptor beta chains from one sample, sequenced in a study of glioma-infiltrating T cells. TCRdb independently ran MiXCR on the multiplex PCR reads; one entry per CDR3 protein. The sample yields 100,000 to 150,000 distinct CDR3 sequences, 24% seen once. Sequencing was done on a sample of glioma tissue, nonneoplastic brain tissue, or PBMCs (not recorded which). These receptors originate from a human donor with low-grade glioma or glioblastoma, undergoing nonglioma brain surgery, or in good health (not recorded which). Both conserved end residues are part of each CDR3. The D gene is left open where the match is weak. Clone size is stated in some rows and not others, as once, few, many or a class when expanded.

>TRBV28|TRBJ2-2|NA|NA
CASSPHLGSGELFF
TGTGCCAGCAGCCCCCACCTCGGCTCCGGGGAGCTGTTTTTT
>TRBV5-1|TRBJ2-1|NA|NA
CASSFRARNEQFF
TGCGCCAGCAGCTTCCGGGCCCGAAATGAGCAGTTCTTC
>TRBV24-1|TRBJ1-5|many|NA
CATSAGDYSNQPQHF
TGTGCCACCAGTGCTGGCGATTATAGCAATCAGCCCCAGCATTTT
>TRBV6-1|TRBJ2-5|many|TRBD2
CASNLAGGRETQYF
TGTGCCAGCAACCTAGCGGGGGGGCGAGAGACCCAGTACTTC
>TRBV5-1|TRBJ2-4|NA|NA
CASSRDTLRKNIQYF
TGCGCCAGCAGCCGAGACACCCTTCGCAAAAACATTCAGTACTTC
>TRBV20-1|TRBJ1-3|few|TRBD1
CSAPRQGAPGNTIYF
TGCAGTGCTCCCAGACAGGGGGCCCCTGGAAACACCATATATTTT
>TRBV6-1|TRBJ2-1|many|TRBD1
CASRGTGTDEQFF
TGTGCCAGCAGGGGGACAGGGACGGATGAGCAGTTCTTC
>TRBV3-1|TRBJ1-5|NA|NA
CASSQSGFSNKPQHF
TGTGCCAGCAGCCAAAGTGGATTTAGCAATAAGCCCCAGCATTTT
>TRBV28|TRBJ2-3|NA|TRBD1
CASSLGGQGRDTQYF
TGTGCCAGCAGTTTAGGAGGACAGGGGAGGGATACGCAGTATTTT
>TRBV6-1|TRBJ1-4|few|TRBD1
CASSFDRGTNEKLFF
TGTGCCAGCAGTTTCGACAGGGGGACTAATGAAAAACTGTTTTTT
>TRBV19|TRBJ2-1|few|NA
CASSSGTNNEQFF
TGTGCCAGTAGTTCGGGGACCAACAATGAGCAGTTCTTC
>TRBV11-2|TRBJ2-3|NA|TRBD1
CASSLRDRANTDTQYF
TGTGCCAGCAGCTTACGGGACAGGGCAAACACAGATACGCAGTATTTT
>TRBV4-1|TRBJ1-6|NA|NA
CASSQDRTLHF
TGCGCCAGCAGCCAAGATCGGACCCTCCACTTT
>TRBV3-1|TRBJ2-5|few|NA
CASSQQGRLQETQYF
TGTGCCAGCAGTCAACAGGGAAGGTTGCAAGAGACCCAGTACTTC
>TRBV2|TRBJ1-5|NA|TRBD1
CASIETGVGNQPQHF
TGTGCCAGCATCGAGACAGGGGTCGGCAATCAGCCCCAGCATTTT
>TRBV14|TRBJ2-1|few|TRBD1
CASSQKGQTYNEQFF
TGTGCCAGCAGCCAAAAGGGACAGACCTACAATGAGCAGTTCTTC
>TRBV7-8|TRBJ1-2|few|TRBD1
CASSTLQGTNYGYTF
TGTGCCAGCAGCACCCTACAGGGGACAAACTATGGCTACACCTTC
>TRBV6-1|TRBJ2-1|many|NA
CASSESADSYNEQFF
TGTGCCAGCAGTGAATCGGCGGATTCCTACAATGAGCAGTTCTTC
>TRBV12-3/TRBV12-4|TRBJ2-2|NA|NA
CASSPRGHNTGELFF
TGTGCCAGCAGTCCACGGGGACACAACACCGGGGAGCTGTTTTTT
>TRBV24-1|TRBJ1-5|few|NA
CATSDNTGLNQPQHF
TGTGCCACCAGTGACAATACAGGGCTCAATCAGCCCCAGCATTTT
>TRBV6-1|TRBJ1-5|NA|NA
CASSRVTGNQPQHF
TGTGCCAGCAGCCGGGTAACAGGCAATCAGCCCCAGCATTTT
>TRBV11-3|TRBJ2-1|NA|NA
CASSLSGLGEGPRTYVQFF
TGTGCCAGCAGCTTAAGTGGATTGGGGGAAGGACCTAGAACGTACGTGCAGTTCTTC
>TRBV7-9|TRBJ2-3|NA|NA
CASSLATMGTDTQYF
TGTGCCAGCAGCTTAGCGACTATGGGCACAGATACGCAGTATTTT
>TRBV28|TRBJ1-2|NA|NA
CANVRAWGYGYTF
TGTGCCAACGTCCGGGCCTGGGGCTATGGCTACACCTTC
>TRBV7-2|TRBJ2-3|NA|TRBD2
CASSLEGLAADTQYF
TGTGCCAGCAGCTTAGAGGGACTAGCTGCAGATACGCAGTATTTT
>TRBV12-3/TRBV12-4|TRBJ2-3|few|TRBD2
CASISLAGSTDTQYF
TGTGCCAGCATCTCCCTAGCGGGGAGCACAGATACGCAGTATTTT
>TRBV24-1|TRBJ1-5|few|NA
CATSDSTVADQPQHF
TGTGCCACCAGTGATTCTACAGTTGCTGATCAGCCCCAGCATTTT
>TRBV5-5|TRBJ1-2|NA|NA
CASSLEPWDYGYTF
TGTGCCAGCAGCTTGGAACCCTGGGACTATGGCTACACCTTC
>TRBV28|TRBJ2-1|NA|NA
CASTRTAHNEQFF
TGTGCCAGCACCCGGACAGCCCACAATGAGCAGTTCTTC
>TRBV20-1|TRBJ2-5|NA|TRBD1
CSARDPNRDRGTQYF
TGCAGTGCTAGAGACCCGAACCGGGACAGGGGGACCCAGTACTTC
>TRBV7-2|TRBJ2-1|NA|TRBD2
CASSLGLGSLNEQFF
TGTGCCAGCAGCCTGGGACTAGGCTCCCTCAATGAGCAGTTCTTC
>TRBV7-9|TRBJ1-1|many|NA
CASSLARHNTEAFF
TGTGCCAGCAGCTTAGCGCGGCATAACACTGAAGCTTTCTTT
>TRBV12-3/TRBV12-4|TRBJ2-3|many|NA
CASSWDTQYF
TGTGCCAGCAGTTGGGATACGCAGTATTTT
>TRBV7-2|TRBJ2-3|NA|NA
CASSPGASVSTDTQYF
TGTGCCAGCAGCCCAGGAGCCAGCGTTAGCACAGATACGCAGTATTTT
>TRBV29-1|TRBJ1-2|NA|NA
CSAESYGYTF
TGCAGCGCTGAGAGCTATGGCTACACCTTC
>TRBV7-2|TRBJ1-1|NA|NA
CASSLGRRLEAFF
TGTGCCAGCAGCTTAGGCAGACGATTAGAAGCTTTCTTT
>TRBV14|TRBJ2-1|many|TRBD1
CASSQAYRGSNEQFF
TGTGCCAGCAGCCAAGCCTACAGGGGGAGCAATGAGCAGTTCTTC
>TRBV27|TRBJ1-2|many|NA
CASSLKGSDGYTF
TGTGCCAGCAGTTTGAAGGGGTCTGATGGCTACACCTTC
>TRBV20-1|TRBJ1-5|many|NA
CSASDSNQPQHF
TGCAGTGCTAGCGATAGCAATCAGCCCCAGCATTTT
>TRBV18|TRBJ1-3|NA|NA
CASSPTGTQRNPIYF
TGTGCCAGCTCACCGACCGGGACACAAAGAAACCCCATATATTTT